The clone carrying this T cell receptor beta chain was detected ten times or more. TCRdb re-called the 5' RACE reads through MiXCR, storing one row per CDR3 protein. The sample consists of 15,000 to 20,000 distinct CDR3 sequences, approximately 18% of them appearing once. Germline CDR1 is SGDLS and CDR2 is YYNGEE. The CDR3 contains 17 residues. The germline V and J ends were trimmed by 2 bases and 2 bases, with 14 bases remaining between them. The sample comes from a study of HIV-infected patients and healthy controls. V usage is TRBV9 and J usage is TRBJ2-6, with D perhaps matching TRBD2 (6 bases). This clonotype originated in a human donor in good health. Input material: CD8+ T cells from blood. The CDR3 DNA reads TGTGCCAGCAGCGTTAGCGGAGCCCTTACTGGGGCCAACGTCCTGACTTTC. Residues: CASSVSGALTGANVLTF.